The subject of this entry is one TCR beta chain. This sample is part of a study of blood T cell repertoires in COVID-19. Everyone who took part was roughly 18 to 89 years old, and they came from 24 US areas. Sequencing was performed with immunoSEQ multiplex PCR; in TCRdb, only in-frame clones are kept and a portion is missing. The data show 100,000 to 150,000 clones, 75% to 90% seen once. The germline V gene encodes CDR1 SGHTA and CDR2 FQGTGA. The CDR3 is 16 residues long. J was trimmed by 3 bases and V by 1 base; bases with no gene match: 6. The TCR was taken from a woman between 50 and 59 years old who had recovered from COVID-19. The chain uses TRBV7-3 and TRBJ2-1; 7 positions agree with TRBD2. Sample: PBMCs or T cells enriched from blood (not recorded which). The CDR3 here is CASSLRTGGGYNEQFF. CDR3 bases: TGTGCCAGCAGCTTAAGGACGGGGGGAGGCTACAATGAGCAGTTCTTC.